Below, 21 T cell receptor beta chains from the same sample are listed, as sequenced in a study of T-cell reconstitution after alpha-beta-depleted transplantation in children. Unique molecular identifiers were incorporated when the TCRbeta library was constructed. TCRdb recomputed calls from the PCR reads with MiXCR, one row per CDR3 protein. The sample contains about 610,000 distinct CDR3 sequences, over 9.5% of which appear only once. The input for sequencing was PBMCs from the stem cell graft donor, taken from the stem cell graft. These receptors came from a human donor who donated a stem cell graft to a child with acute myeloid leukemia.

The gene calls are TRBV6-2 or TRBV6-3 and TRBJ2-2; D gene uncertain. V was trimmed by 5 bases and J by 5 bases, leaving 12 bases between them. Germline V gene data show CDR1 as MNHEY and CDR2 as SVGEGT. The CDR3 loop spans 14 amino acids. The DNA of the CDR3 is TGTGCCAGCAGTACGGGTGGCATGACCGGGGAGCTGTTTTTT. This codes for CASSTGGMTGELFF.

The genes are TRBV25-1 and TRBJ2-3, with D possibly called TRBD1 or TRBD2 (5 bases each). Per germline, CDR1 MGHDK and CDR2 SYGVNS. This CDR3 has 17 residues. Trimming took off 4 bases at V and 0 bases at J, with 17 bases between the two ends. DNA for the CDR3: TGTGCCAGCAGTGGCCCCGGAAGAGGGGCCAGCACAGATACGCAGTATTTT. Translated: CASSGPGRGASTDTQYF.

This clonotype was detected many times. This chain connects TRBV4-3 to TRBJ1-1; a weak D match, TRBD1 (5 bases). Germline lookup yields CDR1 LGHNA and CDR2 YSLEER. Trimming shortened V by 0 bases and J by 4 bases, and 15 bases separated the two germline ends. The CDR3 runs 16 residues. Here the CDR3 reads CASSQDFSGGATEAFF. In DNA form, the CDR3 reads TGCGCCAGCAGCCAAGATTTTTCAGGTGGGGCCACTGAAGCTTTCTTT.

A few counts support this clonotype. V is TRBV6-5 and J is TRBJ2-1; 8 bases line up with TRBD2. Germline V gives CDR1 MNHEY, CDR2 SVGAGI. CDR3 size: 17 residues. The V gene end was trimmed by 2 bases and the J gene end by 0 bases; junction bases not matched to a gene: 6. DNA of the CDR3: TGTGCCAGCAGTTACGGAGGACTAGCTAGCTCCTACAATGAGCAGTTCTTC. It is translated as CASSYGGLASSYNEQFF.

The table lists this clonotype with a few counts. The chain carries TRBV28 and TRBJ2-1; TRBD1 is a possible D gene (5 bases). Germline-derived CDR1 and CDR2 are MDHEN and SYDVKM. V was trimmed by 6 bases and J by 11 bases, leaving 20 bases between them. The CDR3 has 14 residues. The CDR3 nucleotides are TGTGCCAGCAGCCTTCCCCCCCAGGGCCCTAAGCAGTTCTTC. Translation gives CASSLPPQGPKQFF.

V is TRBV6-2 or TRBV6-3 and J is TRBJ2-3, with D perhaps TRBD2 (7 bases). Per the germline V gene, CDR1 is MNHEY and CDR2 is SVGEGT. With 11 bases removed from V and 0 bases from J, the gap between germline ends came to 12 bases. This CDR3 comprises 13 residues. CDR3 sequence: CAAEGGSTDTQYF. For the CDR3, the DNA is TGTGCCGCAGAGGGGGGGAGCACAGATACGCAGTATTTT.

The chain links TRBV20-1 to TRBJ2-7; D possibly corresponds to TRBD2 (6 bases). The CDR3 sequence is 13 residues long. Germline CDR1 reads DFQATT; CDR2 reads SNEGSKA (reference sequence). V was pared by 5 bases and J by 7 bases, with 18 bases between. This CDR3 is CSASTRTEGEQYF. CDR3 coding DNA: TGCAGTGCTTCGACTAGGACTGAGGGTGAGCAGTACTTC.

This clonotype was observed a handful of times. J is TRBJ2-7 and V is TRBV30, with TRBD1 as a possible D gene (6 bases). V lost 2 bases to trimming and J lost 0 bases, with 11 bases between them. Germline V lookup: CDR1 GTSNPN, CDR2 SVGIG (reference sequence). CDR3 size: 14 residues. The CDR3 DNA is TGTGCCTGGAGTATAGGACAGAGCTCCTACGAGCAGTACTTC. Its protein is CAWSIGQSSYEQYF.

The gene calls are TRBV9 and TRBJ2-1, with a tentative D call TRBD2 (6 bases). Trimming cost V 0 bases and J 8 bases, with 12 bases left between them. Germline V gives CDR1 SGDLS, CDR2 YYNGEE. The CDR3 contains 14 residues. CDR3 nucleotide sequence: TGTGCCAGCAGCGTAGAACTAGCTAAGGATGAGCAGTTCTTC. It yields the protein CASSVELAKDEQFF.

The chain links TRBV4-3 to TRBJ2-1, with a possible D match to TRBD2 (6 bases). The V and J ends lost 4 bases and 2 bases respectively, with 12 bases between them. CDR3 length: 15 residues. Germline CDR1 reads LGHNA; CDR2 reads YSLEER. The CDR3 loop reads CASSPGSGPYNEQFF. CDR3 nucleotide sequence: TGCGCCAGCAGCCCAGGTAGCGGACCCTACAATGAGCAGTTCTTC.

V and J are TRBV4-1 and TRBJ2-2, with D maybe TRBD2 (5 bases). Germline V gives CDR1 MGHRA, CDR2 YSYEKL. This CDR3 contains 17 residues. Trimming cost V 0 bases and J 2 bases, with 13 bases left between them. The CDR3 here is CASSQDSDSSNTGELFF. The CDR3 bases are TGCGCCAGCAGCCAAGATTCGGACTCCTCCAACACCGGGGAGCTGTTTTTT.

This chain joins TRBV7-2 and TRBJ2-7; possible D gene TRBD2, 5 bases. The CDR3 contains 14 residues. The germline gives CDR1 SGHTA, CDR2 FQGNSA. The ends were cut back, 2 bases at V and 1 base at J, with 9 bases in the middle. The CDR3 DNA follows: TGTGCCAGCAGCTTACCCCGGGGATCCTACGAGCAGTACTTC. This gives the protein CASSLPRGSYEQYF.

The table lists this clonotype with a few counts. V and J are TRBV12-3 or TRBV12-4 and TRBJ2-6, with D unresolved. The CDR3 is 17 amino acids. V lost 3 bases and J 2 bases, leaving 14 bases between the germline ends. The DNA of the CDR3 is TGTGCCAGCAGTTTGTCATCATTGGAAGCTGGGGCCAACGTCCTGACTTTC. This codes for CASSLSSLEAGANVLTF.

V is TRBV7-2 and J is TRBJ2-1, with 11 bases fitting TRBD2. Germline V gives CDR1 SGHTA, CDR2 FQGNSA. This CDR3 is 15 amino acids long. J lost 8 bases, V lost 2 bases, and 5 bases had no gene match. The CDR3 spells CASSLSILAGDEQFF. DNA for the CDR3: TGTGCCAGCAGCTTATCGATACTAGCGGGGGATGAGCAGTTCTTC.

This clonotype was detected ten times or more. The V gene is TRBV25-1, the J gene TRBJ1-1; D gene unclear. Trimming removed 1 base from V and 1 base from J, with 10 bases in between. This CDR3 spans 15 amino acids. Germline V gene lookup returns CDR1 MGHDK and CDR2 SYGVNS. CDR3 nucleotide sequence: TGTGCCAGCAGTGAATCGGCGGGGAAGAACACTGAAGCTTTCTTT. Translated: CASSESAGKNTEAFF.

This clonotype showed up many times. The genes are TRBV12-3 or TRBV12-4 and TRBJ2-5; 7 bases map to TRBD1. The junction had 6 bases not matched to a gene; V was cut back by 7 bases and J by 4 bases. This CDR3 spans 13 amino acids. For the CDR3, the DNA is TGTGCCAGCACCCCGACAGGGAGAGAGACCCAGTACTTC. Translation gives CASTPTGRETQYF.

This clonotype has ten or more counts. CDR3 protein: CASRVFRDSNQPQHF. CDR3 DNA: TGTGCCAGCAGGGTGTTCAGAGATAGCAATCAGCCCCAGCATTTT. V and J are TRBV6-1 and TRBJ1-5, with D uncertain. Germline V CDR1 and CDR2: MNHNS, SASEGT. The CDR3 consists of 15 residues. V dropped 6 bases and J dropped 0 bases, with 12 bases sitting between them.

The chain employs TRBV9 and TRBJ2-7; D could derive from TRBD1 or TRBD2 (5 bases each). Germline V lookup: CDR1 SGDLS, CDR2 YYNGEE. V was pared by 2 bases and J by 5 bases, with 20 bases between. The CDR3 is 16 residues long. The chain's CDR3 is CASSVRDRSFIDEQYF. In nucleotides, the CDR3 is TGTGCCAGCAGCGTCCGGGACCGATCTTTTATCGACGAGCAGTACTTC.

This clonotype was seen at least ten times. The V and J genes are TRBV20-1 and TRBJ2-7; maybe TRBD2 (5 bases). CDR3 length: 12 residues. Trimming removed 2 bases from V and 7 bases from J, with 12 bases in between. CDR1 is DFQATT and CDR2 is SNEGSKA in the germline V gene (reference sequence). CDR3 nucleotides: TGCAGTGCTAGATCCCCGACGGGGGAGCAGTACTTC. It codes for CSARSPTGEQYF.

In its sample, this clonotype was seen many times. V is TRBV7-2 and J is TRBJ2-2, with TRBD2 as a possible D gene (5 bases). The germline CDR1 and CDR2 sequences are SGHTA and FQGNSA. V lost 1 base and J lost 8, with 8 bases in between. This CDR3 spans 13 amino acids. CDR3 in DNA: TGTGCCAGCAGCTTAGACCCGGGGGGGGAGCTGTTTTTT. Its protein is CASSLDPGGELFF.

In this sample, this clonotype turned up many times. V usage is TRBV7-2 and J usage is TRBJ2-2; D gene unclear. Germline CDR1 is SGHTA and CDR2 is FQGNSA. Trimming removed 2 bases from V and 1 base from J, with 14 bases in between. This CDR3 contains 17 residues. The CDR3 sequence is CASSLLPHTLNTGELFF. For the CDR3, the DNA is TGTGCCAGCAGCTTACTACCGCACACTTTGAACACCGGGGAGCTGTTTTTT.